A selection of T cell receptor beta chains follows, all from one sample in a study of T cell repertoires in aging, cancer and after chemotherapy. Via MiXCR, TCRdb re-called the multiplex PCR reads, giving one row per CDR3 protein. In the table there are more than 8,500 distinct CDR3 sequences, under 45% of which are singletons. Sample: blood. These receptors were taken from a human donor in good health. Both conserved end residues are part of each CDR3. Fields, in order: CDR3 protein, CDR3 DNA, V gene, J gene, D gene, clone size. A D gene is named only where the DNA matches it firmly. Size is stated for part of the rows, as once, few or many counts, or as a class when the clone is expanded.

CDR3 protein: CASSETGEHSPLHF; CDR3 DNA: TGTGCCAGCAGCGAGACAGGGGAGCATTCACCCCTCCACTTT; V gene: TRBV6-4; J gene: TRBJ1-6; D gene: TRBD1; clone size: -
CDR3 protein: CASSFGQSSYNEQFF; CDR3 DNA: TGTGCCAGCAGTTTTGGGCAGAGCTCCTACAATGAGCAGTTCTTC; V gene: TRBV12-3/TRBV12-4; J gene: TRBJ2-1; D gene: -; clone size: few
CDR3 protein: CASLPRDRMNTEAFF; CDR3 DNA: TGTGCCAGCTTACCTCGGGACAGAATGAACACTGAAGCTTTCTTT; V gene: TRBV18; J gene: TRBJ1-1; D gene: TRBD1; clone size: -
CDR3 protein: CATRPAGADTQYF; CDR3 DNA: TGTGCCACCAGACCCGCGGGGGCAGATACGCAGTATTTT; V gene: TRBV24-1; J gene: TRBJ2-3; D gene: TRBD2; clone size: -
CDR3 protein: CASSRRAVRWTGELFF; CDR3 DNA: TGTGCCAGCAGTCGCAGGGCGGTGAGGTGGACCGGGGAGCTGTTTTTT; V gene: TRBV6-5; J gene: TRBJ2-2; D gene: -; clone size: medium-sized
CDR3 protein: CASSLSGVEKLFF; CDR3 DNA: TGTGCCAGCAGCCTTAGTGGGGTTGAAAAACTGTTTTTT; V gene: TRBV12-3/TRBV12-4; J gene: TRBJ1-4; D gene: -; clone size: few
CDR3 protein: CATSREPGFDEQFF; CDR3 DNA: TGTGCCACCAGCAGAGAACCCGGTTTCGATGAGCAGTTCTTC; V gene: TRBV15; J gene: TRBJ2-1; D gene: -; clone size: -
CDR3 protein: CAISVWASGETQYF; CDR3 DNA: TGTGCCATCAGTGTCTGGGCTAGCGGAGAGACCCAGTACTTC; V gene: TRBV10-3; J gene: TRBJ2-5; D gene: TRBD2; clone size: -
CDR3 protein: CASSRGMRAAQTGELFF; CDR3 DNA: TGTGCCAGCAGCCGAGGTATGAGGGCAGCCCAAACCGGGGAGCTGTTTTTT; V gene: TRBV13; J gene: TRBJ2-2; D gene: -; clone size: -
CDR3 protein: CASRYGPGNEQYF; CDR3 DNA: TGTGCCAGCAGATATGGTCCGGGTAACGAGCAGTACTTC; V gene: TRBV27; J gene: TRBJ2-7; D gene: -; clone size: -
CDR3 protein: CASSYSRVQPQHF; CDR3 DNA: TGTGCCAGCAGTTACTCGCGGGTTCAGCCCCAGCATTTT; V gene: TRBV6-5; J gene: TRBJ1-5; D gene: -; clone size: -
CDR3 protein: CASRSEPGLAETLEGGELFF; CDR3 DNA: TGTGCCAGCAGATCTGAACCGGGACTAGCGGAGACCTTAGAGGGCGGGGAGCTGTTTTTT; V gene: TRBV5-6; J gene: TRBJ2-2; D gene: TRBD2; clone size: -
CDR3 protein: CASTLGGPRIGEKLFF; CDR3 DNA: TGTGCCAGCACCCTGGGTGGGCCTAGAATCGGTGAAAAACTGTTTTTT; V gene: TRBV12-3/TRBV12-4; J gene: TRBJ1-4; D gene: -; clone size: -
CDR3 protein: CSVLDRQFGTDTQYF; CDR3 DNA: TGCAGCGTATTGGACCGCCAGTTTGGCACAGATACGCAGTATTTT; V gene: TRBV29-1; J gene: TRBJ2-3; D gene: -; clone size: medium-sized
CDR3 protein: CASTMGHFTGYTF; CDR3 DNA: TGTGCCAGCACCATGGGGCATTTTACCGGCTACACCTTC; V gene: TRBV12-3/TRBV12-4; J gene: TRBJ1-2; D gene: -; clone size: -
CDR3 protein: CASSHKAVNEQYF; CDR3 DNA: TGTGCCAGCAGCCATAAAGCGGTTAACGAGCAGTACTTC; V gene: TRBV14; J gene: TRBJ2-7; D gene: -; clone size: -
CDR3 protein: CAWSVSGFTGGKLFF; CDR3 DNA: TGTGCCTGGAGTGTATCCGGGTTTACGGGGGGAAAACTGTTTTTT; V gene: TRBV30; J gene: TRBJ1-4; D gene: -; clone size: few
CDR3 protein: CSVKPTGREQYF; CDR3 DNA: TGCAGCGTCAAGCCGACAGGGCGGGAGCAGTACTTC; V gene: TRBV29-1; J gene: TRBJ2-7; D gene: TRBD1; clone size: medium-sized
CDR3 protein: CSVDTGQGRSYNEQFF; CDR3 DNA: TGCAGCGTCGATACCGGACAGGGCCGCTCCTACAATGAGCAGTTCTTC; V gene: TRBV29-1; J gene: TRBJ2-1; D gene: TRBD1; clone size: medium-sized
CDR3 protein: CASSEDGNTGNTIYF; CDR3 DNA: TGTGCCAGCAGTGAGGACGGAAATACTGGAAACACCATATATTTT; V gene: TRBV6-5; J gene: TRBJ1-3; D gene: -; clone size: -
CDR3 protein: CASFLGREPEAFF; CDR3 DNA: TGTGCCAGCTTTCTTGGTCGGGAACCTGAAGCTTTCTTT; V gene: TRBV5-6; J gene: TRBJ1-1; D gene: -; clone size: few
CDR3 protein: CSASGTNTGELFF; CDR3 DNA: TGCAGCGCGAGCGGGACGAACACCGGGGAGCTGTTTTTT; V gene: TRBV29-1; J gene: TRBJ2-2; D gene: TRBD2; clone size: medium-sized
CDR3 protein: CASSLTGLRAEQYF; CDR3 DNA: TGCGCCAGCAGCTTGACAGGGCTGAGGGCAGAGCAGTACTTC; V gene: TRBV5-1; J gene: TRBJ2-7; D gene: -; clone size: once
CDR3 protein: CSVADRGYEAFF; CDR3 DNA: TGCAGCGTTGCGGACAGGGGCTATGAAGCTTTCTTT; V gene: TRBV29-1; J gene: TRBJ1-1; D gene: TRBD1; clone size: few
CDR3 protein: CASSLSGGVYTDTQYF; CDR3 DNA: TGTGCCAGTAGTTTATCGGGCGGGGTGTACACAGATACGCAGTATTTT; V gene: TRBV27; J gene: TRBJ2-3; D gene: -; clone size: -
CDR3 protein: CASSPPTADTYEQYF; CDR3 DNA: TGTGCCAGCAGTCCCCCTACAGCGGACACCTACGAGCAGTACTTC; V gene: TRBV6-5; J gene: TRBJ2-7; D gene: -; clone size: few
CDR3 protein: CASSWTSDNEQFF; CDR3 DNA: TGTGCCAGCAGCTGGACTAGCGATAATGAGCAGTTCTTC; V gene: TRBV14; J gene: TRBJ2-1; D gene: TRBD2; clone size: few
CDR3 protein: CSVGYRGLTGELFF; CDR3 DNA: TGCAGCGTCGGCTACAGGGGTCTCACCGGGGAGCTGTTTTTT; V gene: TRBV29-1; J gene: TRBJ2-2; D gene: TRBD1; clone size: medium-sized
CDR3 protein: CASRTGTGELYGYTF; CDR3 DNA: TGTGCCAGCAGGACCGGGACAGGGGAACTATATGGCTACACCTTC; V gene: TRBV5-6; J gene: TRBJ1-2; D gene: TRBD1; clone size: -
CDR3 protein: CASSLEGSGANVLTF; CDR3 DNA: TGTGCCAGCAGCTTAGAGGGTTCTGGGGCCAACGTCCTGACTTTC; V gene: TRBV7-2; J gene: TRBJ2-6; D gene: -; clone size: once
CDR3 protein: CSVLRDHSYEQYF; CDR3 DNA: TGCAGTGTTCTCCGAGACCACTCCTACGAGCAGTACTTC; V gene: TRBV20-1; J gene: TRBJ2-7; D gene: -; clone size: -
CDR3 protein: CATSERSTGQGGYGYTF; CDR3 DNA: TGTGCCACCAGTGAACGTTCTACCGGACAGGGGGGCTATGGCTACACCTTC; V gene: TRBV24-1; J gene: TRBJ1-2; D gene: TRBD1; clone size: -
CDR3 protein: CASSYSRRRGLSSYNSPLHF; CDR3 DNA: TGTGCCAGCAGTTACTCGAGGCGGCGGGGGTTGAGCTCCTATAATTCACCCCTCCACTTT; V gene: TRBV6-5; J gene: TRBJ1-6; D gene: -; clone size: -
CDR3 protein: CSAQRTGEDGYTF; CDR3 DNA: TGCAGTGCTCAAAGGACAGGGGAAGATGGCTACACCTTC; V gene: TRBV20-1; J gene: TRBJ1-2; D gene: TRBD1; clone size: -
CDR3 protein: CASSVGTSTDTQYF; CDR3 DNA: TGCGCCAGCAGCGTCGGTACTAGCACAGATACGCAGTATTTT; V gene: TRBV5-5; J gene: TRBJ2-3; D gene: -; clone size: -
CDR3 protein: CASSQTGTLYF; CDR3 DNA: TGTGCCAGCAGCCAGACAGGGACCCTGTACTTC; V gene: TRBV13; J gene: TRBJ2-4; D gene: TRBD1; clone size: -
CDR3 protein: CASSLVRTDTQYF; CDR3 DNA: TGTGCCAGCAGCTTGGTTCGCACAGATACGCAGTATTTT; V gene: TRBV13; J gene: TRBJ2-3; D gene: -; clone size: -
CDR3 protein: CASRSRGSDEQYF; CDR3 DNA: TGTGCCAGCAGATCCCGGGGATCCGACGAGCAGTACTTC; V gene: TRBV13; J gene: TRBJ2-7; D gene: -; clone size: -
CDR3 protein: CASSPPPGRDQPQHF; CDR3 DNA: TGTGCCAGCAGCCCCCCGCCCGGTAGGGATCAGCCCCAGCATTTT; V gene: TRBV27; J gene: TRBJ1-5; D gene: -; clone size: once
CDR3 protein: CATSKDLGDTQYF; CDR3 DNA: TGTGCCACCAGCAAGGATTTGGGGGATACGCAGTATTTT; V gene: TRBV15; J gene: TRBJ2-3; D gene: -; clone size: -